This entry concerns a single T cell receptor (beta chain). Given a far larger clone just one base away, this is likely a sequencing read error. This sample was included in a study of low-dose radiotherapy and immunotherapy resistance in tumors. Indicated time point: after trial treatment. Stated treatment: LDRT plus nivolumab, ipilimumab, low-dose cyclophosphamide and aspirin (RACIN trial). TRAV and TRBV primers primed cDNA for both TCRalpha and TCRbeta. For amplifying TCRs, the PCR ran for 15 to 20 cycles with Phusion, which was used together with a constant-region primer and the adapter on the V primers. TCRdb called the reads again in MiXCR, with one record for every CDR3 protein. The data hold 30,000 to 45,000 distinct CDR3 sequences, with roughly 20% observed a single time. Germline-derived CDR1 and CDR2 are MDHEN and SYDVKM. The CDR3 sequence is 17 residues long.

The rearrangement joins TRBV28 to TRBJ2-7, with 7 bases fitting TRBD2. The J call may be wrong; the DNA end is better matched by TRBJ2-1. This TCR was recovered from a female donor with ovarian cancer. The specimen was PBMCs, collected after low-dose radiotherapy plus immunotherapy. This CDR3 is CASSWLAVGPNNNEQFF. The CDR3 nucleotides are TGTGCCAGCAGTTGGCTAGCGGTAGGGCCTAATAACAATGAGCAGTTCTTC.